These 11 T cell receptor beta chains originate from one sample sequenced in a study of blood T cell repertoires in COVID-19. Here immunoSEQ multiplex PCR was the method, and the copy in TCRdb shows in-frame clones only, minus some. The repertoire holds around 230,000 clones, with more than 80% as singletons. The sequenced sample was peripheral blood. The source of these receptors is a man aged 25-45 years who had recovered from COVID-19.

The V gene is TRBV5-1, the J gene TRBJ1-2, with a possible D match to TRBD1 (6 bases). The germline CDR1 and CDR2 sequences are SGHRS and YFSETQ. The CDR3 loop spans 15 amino acids. V was pared by 0 bases and J by 8 bases, with 17 bases between. The DNA for the CDR3 is TGCGCCAGCAGCTTGGATGGACAGCTCAGCAGGGGCTACACCTTC. Protein: CASSLDGQLSRGYTF.

This clone was recorded only once. As DNA, the CDR3 is TGTGCCAGCAGTAGCGGGGGCGAAGCTTTCTTT. Its translation is CASSSGGEAFF. The chain links TRBV25-1 to TRBJ1-1; weak D call: TRBD1 (6 bases). From germline, CDR1 is MGHDK and CDR2 SYGVNS. The CDR3 has 11 residues. V was trimmed by 5 bases and J by 8 bases, leaving 9 bases between them.

The chain employs TRBV27 and TRBJ1-1, with 8 bases that match TRBD1. V was clipped by 5 bases and J by 4 bases; unmatched bases: 12. Germline CDR1 is MNHEY and CDR2 is SMNVEV (reference sequence). The CDR3 runs 16 residues. CDR3 loop: CASSPGQGRGSTEAFF. The CDR3 DNA reads as TGTGCCAGCAGTCCCGGACAGGGAAGAGGTAGCACTGAAGCTTTCTTT.

The chain uses TRBV7-8 and TRBJ2-7; possibly TRBD1 for D (6 bases). This CDR3 has 14 amino acids. The V gene's germline CDR1 is SGHVS and CDR2 FQNEAQ. Trimming took off 5 bases at V and 7 bases at J, with 18 bases between the two ends. DNA of the CDR3: TGTGCCAGCAGCCGACAGGCACCTTCGGGGGAGCAGTACTTC. Translated: CASSRQAPSGEQYF.

The V call is TRBV28, the J call TRBJ1-5; D gene unclear. The CDR3 consists of 15 residues. Trimming shortened V by 5 bases and J by 4 bases, and 15 bases separated the two germline ends. Germline CDR1 is MDHEN and CDR2 is SYDVKM. The CDR3 DNA reads TGTGCCAGCAGTCCGGCCGGAGCGAATAATCAGCCCCAGCATTTT. Protein sequence: CASSPAGANNQPQHF.

The J gene is TRBJ2-7, the V gene TRBV11-2; TRBD2 agrees at 14 bases. The CDR3 has 17 residues. CDR1 SGHAT and CDR2 FQNNGV come from the germline V gene. The V and J ends lost 4 bases and 2 bases, in that order; junction bases with no gene match: 7. The CDR3 protein is CASSSRTSGGPPYEQYF. The CDR3 region has the DNA TGTGCCAGCAGCTCCAGGACTAGCGGGGGGCCCCCCTACGAGCAGTACTTC.

The V and J genes are TRBV6-5 and TRBJ1-2; 8 positions agree with TRBD1. The CDR3 totals 13 residues. Germline loops: CDR1 MNHEY, CDR2 SVGAGI. Trimming took 6 bases from V and 8 from J; bases not matched to a gene: 8. The CDR3 sequence: CASRMDRASGYTF. CDR3 DNA: TGTGCCAGCAGAATGGACAGGGCGAGCGGCTACACCTTC.

The V call is TRBV7-6, the J call TRBJ1-4; tentatively, D is TRBD1 (5 bases). The CDR3 is 17 residues long. Trimming cost V 2 bases and J 4 bases, with 17 bases left between them. Per germline, CDR1 SGHVS and CDR2 FNYEAQ. In DNA form, the CDR3 reads TGTGCCAGCAGCTTACAGGGTTTGGGAGGTTATAATGAAAAACTGTTTTTT. It specifies CASSLQGLGGYNEKLFF.

V gene TRBV19 combines with J gene TRBJ2-1, with D possibly TRBD2 on 7 matching bases. Trimming left V 5 bases short and J 1 base short, with 18 bases between. Germline values: CDR1 LNHDA, CDR2 SQIVND (reference sequence). The CDR3 is 17 residues long. CDR3 sequence (DNA): TGTGCCAGTAGTCCCCCGGGGAGGGGGGGTTCCTACAATGAGCAGTTCTTC. It encodes CASSPPGRGGSYNEQFF.

The chain employs TRBV7-2 and TRBJ2-7; 7 positions match TRBD1. The CDR3 has 15 amino acids. J gave up 9 bases and V 5 bases, and 16 bases lay outside the gene matches. Germline V gives CDR1 SGHTA, CDR2 FQGNSA. CDR3 in DNA: TGTGCCAGCAGCCCACCCATCGACAGGGAAGAAGGGCAGTACTTC. Translation: CASSPPIDREEGQYF.

This clone has a handful of counts. In DNA, the CDR3 is TGTGCCAGCACCATGCGGGGGAACTATGGCTACACCTTC. It translates to CASTMRGNYGYTF. The chain employs TRBV12-3 or TRBV12-4 and TRBJ1-2, with D possibly matching TRBD1 (5 bases). The germline V and J ends were trimmed by 7 bases and 2 bases, with 11 bases remaining between them. This CDR3 has 13 residues.